The 21 T cell receptor beta chains below all came from one sample that was sequenced in a study of regulatory T cells in long-lasting Graves disease. Construction of the TCR beta libraries employed iRepertoire HTBI primers in conjunction with Arm-PCR of CDR3 regions. TCRdb processed the multiplex PCR reads anew with MiXCR; each CDR3 protein has one entry. Of 420,000 or so distinct CDR3 sequences listed, 23% were seen once; the top ten hold roughly 26%. Time point given: persistent/refractory GD, antithyroid drugs over 5 years with positive TRAb. PBMCs provided the RNA from which the TCR library was made. This specimen was peripheral blood mononuclear cells (PBMCs), taken when the disease was refractory, from a patient treated with antithyroid drugs. The receptors here all came from a female donor with Graves disease.

A single count supports this clonotype. J is TRBJ2-3 and V is TRBV20-1; D possibly matches TRBD1 or TRBD2 (5 bases each). The CDR3 extends over 13 amino acids. Germline V gives CDR1 DFQATT, CDR2 SNEGSKA (reference sequence). The CDR3 region is CSGEEGLSDTQYF. The CDR3 nucleotides are TGCAGCGGGGAAGAGGGGCTTTCAGATACGCAGTATTTT.

The CDR3 here is CASSESRRGRTEAFF. The DNA for the CDR3 is TGTGCCAGCAGTGAAAGTAGGAGGGGGCGTACTGAAGCTTTCTTT. The chain uses TRBV25-1 and TRBJ1-1; 7 bases align to TRBD1. Trimming cost V 2 bases and J 5 bases; bases outside gene matches: 8. The CDR3 loop spans 15 amino acids. Germline CDR1 MGHDK, CDR2 SYGVNS.

A remark on this clonotype: Just one base apart from a much larger clone, this may be a read error. This chain connects TRBV6-2 or TRBV6-3 to TRBJ2-7, with 8 bases matching TRBD1. This CDR3 contains 19 residues. The germline CDR1 and CDR2 sequences are MNHEY and SVGEGT. In DNA, the CDR3 is TGTGCCAGCAGTTCTCCCTTACTACCGACAGGGGAAGTCTCCTACGGGCAGTACTTC. This encodes CASSSPLLPTGEVSYGQYF.

In this sample, this clonotype turned up many times. V and J are TRBV7-2 and TRBJ1-2; D uncertain. Trimming pared 7 bases from V and 4 bases from J, leaving 13 bases between. This CDR3 spans 13 amino acids. Germline-derived CDR1 and CDR2 are SGHTA and FQGNSA. The CDR3 DNA follows: TGTGCCAGCATACCGAGGGTCGGCTATGGCTACACCTTC. Its protein is CASIPRVGYGYTF.

This clonotype was picked up a small number of times. The chain carries TRBV6-5 and TRBJ2-7; 9 nucleotides agree with TRBD2. V shed 5 bases, J shed 5 bases, and the junction held 10 bases outside the gene matches. The CDR3 contains 15 residues. From germline, CDR1 is MNHEY and CDR2 SVGAGI. In DNA form, the CDR3 reads TGTGCCAGCAGTGCCTCGAGCGGGACTAGCCACGAGCAGTACTTC. It encodes CASSASSGTSHEQYF.

This clonotype occurred a few times. This chain uses TRBV20-1 with TRBJ2-7; no firm D call. The germline V and J ends were trimmed by 0 bases and 1 base, with 7 bases remaining between them. The V gene's germline CDR1 is DFQATT and CDR2 SNEGSKA (reference sequence). CDR3 size: 13 residues. DNA for the CDR3: TGCAGTGCTAGAGAGTCAGTTTCCTACGAGCAGTACTTC. It encodes CSARESVSYEQYF.

Ten or more counts support this clonotype. The rearrangement joins TRBV7-2 to TRBJ2-5; the D is unclear. The germline gives CDR1 SGHTA, CDR2 FQGNSA. The length of the CDR3 is 15 residues. The V end lost 1 base, the J end lost 2 bases, and 11 bases lay between the germline ends. The CDR3 sequence: CASSLDYTVQETQYF. CDR3 coding DNA: TGTGCCAGCAGCTTAGATTATACAGTTCAAGAGACCCAGTACTTC.

J is TRBJ1-1 and V is TRBV29-1; TRBD1 might be the D (5 bases). The CDR3 loop spans 15 amino acids. From germline, CDR1 is SQVTM and CDR2 ANQGSEA. Between the trimmed V and J ends, which lost 3 bases and 1 base, there was a span of 15 bases. CDR3 loop: CSVEDPGRANTEAFF. The DNA of the CDR3 is TGCAGCGTTGAGGATCCGGGCAGGGCGAACACTGAAGCTTTCTTT.

The chain joins TRBV5-1 to TRBJ2-5; a possible D gene is TRBD2 (7 bases). The germline gives CDR1 SGHRS, CDR2 YFSETQ. The CDR3 has 17 amino acids. V lost 5 bases and J 1 base, leaving 21 bases between the germline ends. The CDR3, as DNA: TGCGCCAGCAGTTTAGGGGACCGTGGGGGGGCCCAAGAGACCCAGTACTTC. Its protein product is CASSLGDRGGAQETQYF.

This clonotype was counted between two and nine times. This chain links TRBV3-1 with TRBJ1-1; 7 nucleotides line up with TRBD1. V was clipped by 1 base and J by 1 base; unmatched bases: 0. Germline V gives CDR1 LGHDT, CDR2 YNNKEL (reference sequence). The CDR3 has 14 amino acids. This CDR3 reads CASSQGTGNTEAFF. CDR3 DNA sequence: TGTGCCAGCAGCCAAGGGACAGGGAACACTGAAGCTTTCTTT. Full variable domain (rest looked up from reference TRBV3-1 and TRBJ1-1): DTAVSQTPKYLVTQMGNDKSIKCEQNLGHDTMYWYKQDSKKFLKIMFSYNNKELIINETVPNRFSPKSPDKAHLNLHINSLELGDSAVYFCASSQGTGNTEAFFGQGTRLTVV.

There are a few counts of this clonotype. The chain joins TRBV7-2 to TRBJ2-2; the match to TRBD2 covers 10 bases. The CDR3 has 16 amino acids. Germline V gene sequence: CDR1 SGHTA, CDR2 FQGNSA. V trimming: 1 base; J trimming: 6 bases; junction bases outside the gene matches: 5. CDR3 nucleotide sequence: TGTGCCAGCAGCTTAGGAGCGGGAGGGGGAGCCGGGGAGCTGTTTTTT. Its protein product is CASSLGAGGGAGELFF.

The CDR3 sequence: CASRPDRAGELFF. DNA for the CDR3: TGTGCCAGCAGACCGGACAGGGCGGGGGAGCTGTTTTTT. The rearrangement joins TRBV14 to TRBJ2-2; TRBD1 matches at 8 bases. CDR1 SGHDN and CDR2 FVKESK come from the germline V gene. The CDR3 sequence is 13 residues long. Trimming removed 6 bases from V and 8 bases from J; junction bases left unmatched: 5.

This clonotype showed up many times. The V and J genes are TRBV5-1 and TRBJ2-7; 8 nucleotides agree with TRBD1. The CDR3 has 12 residues. Germline CDR1 reads SGHRS; CDR2 reads YFSETQ. The J segment lost 5 bases and the V segment lost 5 bases, leaving 3 bases of the junction unmatched. CDR3 region: CASRRQGNEQYF. In DNA form, the CDR3 reads TGCGCCAGCAGGAGACAGGGGAACGAGCAGTACTTC.

The sample holds a few counts of this clonotype. The chain couples TRBV29-1 to TRBJ2-3; the D call may be TRBD1 or TRBD2 (5 bases each). The CDR3 loop spans 12 amino acids. Germline loops: CDR1 SQVTM, CDR2 ANQGSEA. V was pared by 8 bases and J by 3 bases, with 12 bases between. The CDR3 DNA reads as TGCAGCACGGAAGAGGGGACAGATACGCAGTATTTT. This codes for CSTEEGTDTQYF.

This chain uses TRBV12-3 or TRBV12-4 with TRBJ1-2; D is undetermined. This CDR3 contains 10 residues. V gave up 3 bases and J gave up 7 bases, with 3 bases separating them. The CDR3 DNA sequence: TGTGCCAGCAGTTTTTCTGGCTACACCTTC. It specifies CASSFSGYTF.

This clonotype was counted only a few times. The J gene is TRBJ2-1, the V gene TRBV28, with D possibly matching TRBD2 (5 bases). This CDR3 is 16 amino acids long. Germline V gene data show CDR1 as MDHEN and CDR2 as SYDVKM. The V and J ends lost 1 base and 0 bases respectively, with 10 bases between them. The CDR3 loop reads CASSLSRRISYNEQFF. As DNA, the CDR3 is TGTGCCAGCAGTTTATCACGGAGGATCTCCTACAATGAGCAGTTCTTC. The variable domain in full, with the rest retrieved from reference TRBV28 and TRBJ2-1, is DVKVTQSSRYLVKRTGEKVFLECVQDMDHENMFWYRQDPGLGLRLIYFSYDVKMKEKGDIPEGYSVSREKKERFSLILESASTNQTSMYLCASSLSRRISYNEQFFGPGTRLTVL.

This clonotype was counted at least ten times. This rearrangement joins TRBV2 to TRBJ2-7; 12 bases line up with TRBD1. Germline trimming cut 1 base from V and 6 bases from J; bases unmatched to any gene: 4. There are 15 residues in the CDR3. CDR1 is SNHLY and CDR2 is FYNNEI in the germline V gene. In nucleotides, the CDR3 is TGTGCCAGCAGTGAAGGCGGGACAGGGGGCGGCGAGCAGTACTTC. It specifies CASSEGGTGGGEQYF.

V and J are TRBV6-1 and TRBJ2-7; D gene ambiguous. In germline, CDR1 is MNHNS, CDR2 SASEGT. V gave up 0 bases and J gave up 7 bases, with 10 bases separating them. This CDR3 comprises 13 residues. CDR3 in amino acids: CASSEAWTWEQYF. CDR3 nucleotide sequence: TGTGCCAGCAGTGAAGCTTGGACCTGGGAGCAGTACTTC.

This clonotype was detected a few times. The rearrangement links TRBV29-1 to TRBJ2-5, with D hard to call. The germline V and J ends were trimmed by 4 bases and 2 bases, with 11 bases remaining between them. The CDR3 runs 13 residues. The germline V gene encodes CDR1 SQVTM and CDR2 ANQGSEA. CDR3 DNA: TGCAGCGTTGGTGGCAGTAGACAAGAGACCCAGTACTTC. Amino acids: CSVGGSRQETQYF.

At least ten counts were recorded for this clonotype. This chain joins TRBV9 and TRBJ1-1, with D possibly TRBD1 on 5 matching bases. Germline values: CDR1 SGDLS, CDR2 YYNGEE. The CDR3 spans 15 residues. The V end was cut by 0 bases, the J end by 1 base, with 10 bases between. The DNA of the CDR3 is TGTGCCAGCAGCGTAGGAGGGGTAACGAACACTGAAGCTTTCTTT. Its protein product is CASSVGGVTNTEAFF.

This clonotype was counted a few times. In DNA form, the CDR3 reads TGTGCCAGCTCACGGACTATCAACACCGGGGAGCTGTTTTTT. This gives the protein CASSRTINTGELFF. This chain uses TRBV18 with TRBJ2-2, with a weak D call TRBD2 (6 bases). V lost 4 bases, J lost 2 bases, and 8 bases lay in between. Germline-derived CDR1 and CDR2 are KGHSH and LQKENI. There are 14 residues in the CDR3.